This T cell receptor (beta chain) comes out of a study of T cell responses to AZD1222 COVID-19 vaccine. General study points: A rise in Spike-specific TCR breadth and depth followed two AZD1222 doses.

Comment on this clone: Its antigen remains unknown.

Trimming cost V 8 bases and J 0 bases, with 16 bases left between them. Germline V gene sequence: CDR1 MDHEN, CDR2 SYDVKM. This CDR3 contains 15 residues. The data were produced by immunoSEQ multiplex PCR, yet TCRdb's version contains in-frame clones alone and is incomplete. The sample holds around 94,000 clones, less than 90% seen once. The origin of this receptor is an adult in good health. The sample here was peripheral blood, taken on day 0 of AZD1222 vaccination. The chain uses TRBV28 and TRBJ1-1, with D tentatively TRBD1 (5 bases). The DNA for the CDR3 is TGTGCCAGCGGGGGTAGAGGGCCTATGAACACTGAAGCTTTCTTT. This encodes CASGGRGPMNTEAFF.